Listed below are T cell receptor beta chains from one sample, sequenced in a study of shared clonotypes between healthy human individuals. Only in-frame clones appear in the TCRdb table, and some are missing; sequencing was by immunoSEQ multiplex PCR. The sample yields some 2,500,000 clones, 80% to 95% seen once. Sequenced input: naive CD4+ T cells from PBMCs. These receptors all stem from a man aged 18 to 30 in good health. Some clones in this sample may be carry-over from other donors' samples. Each CDR3 is given with its conserved first and last residue.

J gene: TRBJ1-2; V gene: TRBV28; CDR3 protein: CASSKGLLYGYTF
J gene: TRBJ1-5; V gene: TRBV28; CDR3 protein: CASSYGPLQPQHF
J gene: TRBJ1-2; V gene: TRBV5-4; CDR3 protein: CASTSRGQGPYYGYTF
J gene: TRBJ1-3; V gene: TRBV28; CDR3 protein: CASSLRGTAGNTIYF
J gene: TRBJ2-1; V gene: TRBV6-1; CDR3 protein: CASRWTSNNEQFF
J gene: TRBJ2-5; V gene: TRBV9; CDR3 protein: CASSVGTSGQETQYF
J gene: TRBJ1-5; V gene: TRBV28; CDR3 protein: CASSSRDRVSQPQHF
J gene: TRBJ1-1; V gene: TRBV5-1; CDR3 protein: CASSLDIGGNTEAFF
J gene: TRBJ2-1; V gene: TRBV5-1; CDR3 protein: CASSLGGSVSNEQFF
J gene: TRBJ1-1; V gene: TRBV27; CDR3 protein: CASSSPGERWTTFF
J gene: TRBJ1-2; V gene: TRBV7-9; CDR3 protein: CASSLVGFDGYTF
J gene: TRBJ2-3; V gene: TRBV18; CDR3 protein: CASSPRGPSLGDTQYF
J gene: TRBJ2-3; V gene: TRBV28; CDR3 protein: CASSFELSVSGESTDTQYF
J gene: TRBJ1-2; V gene: TRBV27; CDR3 protein: CASSSRGTNYGYTF
J gene: TRBJ1-2; V gene: TRBV7-3; CDR3 protein: CASSPTPGASAGYGYTF